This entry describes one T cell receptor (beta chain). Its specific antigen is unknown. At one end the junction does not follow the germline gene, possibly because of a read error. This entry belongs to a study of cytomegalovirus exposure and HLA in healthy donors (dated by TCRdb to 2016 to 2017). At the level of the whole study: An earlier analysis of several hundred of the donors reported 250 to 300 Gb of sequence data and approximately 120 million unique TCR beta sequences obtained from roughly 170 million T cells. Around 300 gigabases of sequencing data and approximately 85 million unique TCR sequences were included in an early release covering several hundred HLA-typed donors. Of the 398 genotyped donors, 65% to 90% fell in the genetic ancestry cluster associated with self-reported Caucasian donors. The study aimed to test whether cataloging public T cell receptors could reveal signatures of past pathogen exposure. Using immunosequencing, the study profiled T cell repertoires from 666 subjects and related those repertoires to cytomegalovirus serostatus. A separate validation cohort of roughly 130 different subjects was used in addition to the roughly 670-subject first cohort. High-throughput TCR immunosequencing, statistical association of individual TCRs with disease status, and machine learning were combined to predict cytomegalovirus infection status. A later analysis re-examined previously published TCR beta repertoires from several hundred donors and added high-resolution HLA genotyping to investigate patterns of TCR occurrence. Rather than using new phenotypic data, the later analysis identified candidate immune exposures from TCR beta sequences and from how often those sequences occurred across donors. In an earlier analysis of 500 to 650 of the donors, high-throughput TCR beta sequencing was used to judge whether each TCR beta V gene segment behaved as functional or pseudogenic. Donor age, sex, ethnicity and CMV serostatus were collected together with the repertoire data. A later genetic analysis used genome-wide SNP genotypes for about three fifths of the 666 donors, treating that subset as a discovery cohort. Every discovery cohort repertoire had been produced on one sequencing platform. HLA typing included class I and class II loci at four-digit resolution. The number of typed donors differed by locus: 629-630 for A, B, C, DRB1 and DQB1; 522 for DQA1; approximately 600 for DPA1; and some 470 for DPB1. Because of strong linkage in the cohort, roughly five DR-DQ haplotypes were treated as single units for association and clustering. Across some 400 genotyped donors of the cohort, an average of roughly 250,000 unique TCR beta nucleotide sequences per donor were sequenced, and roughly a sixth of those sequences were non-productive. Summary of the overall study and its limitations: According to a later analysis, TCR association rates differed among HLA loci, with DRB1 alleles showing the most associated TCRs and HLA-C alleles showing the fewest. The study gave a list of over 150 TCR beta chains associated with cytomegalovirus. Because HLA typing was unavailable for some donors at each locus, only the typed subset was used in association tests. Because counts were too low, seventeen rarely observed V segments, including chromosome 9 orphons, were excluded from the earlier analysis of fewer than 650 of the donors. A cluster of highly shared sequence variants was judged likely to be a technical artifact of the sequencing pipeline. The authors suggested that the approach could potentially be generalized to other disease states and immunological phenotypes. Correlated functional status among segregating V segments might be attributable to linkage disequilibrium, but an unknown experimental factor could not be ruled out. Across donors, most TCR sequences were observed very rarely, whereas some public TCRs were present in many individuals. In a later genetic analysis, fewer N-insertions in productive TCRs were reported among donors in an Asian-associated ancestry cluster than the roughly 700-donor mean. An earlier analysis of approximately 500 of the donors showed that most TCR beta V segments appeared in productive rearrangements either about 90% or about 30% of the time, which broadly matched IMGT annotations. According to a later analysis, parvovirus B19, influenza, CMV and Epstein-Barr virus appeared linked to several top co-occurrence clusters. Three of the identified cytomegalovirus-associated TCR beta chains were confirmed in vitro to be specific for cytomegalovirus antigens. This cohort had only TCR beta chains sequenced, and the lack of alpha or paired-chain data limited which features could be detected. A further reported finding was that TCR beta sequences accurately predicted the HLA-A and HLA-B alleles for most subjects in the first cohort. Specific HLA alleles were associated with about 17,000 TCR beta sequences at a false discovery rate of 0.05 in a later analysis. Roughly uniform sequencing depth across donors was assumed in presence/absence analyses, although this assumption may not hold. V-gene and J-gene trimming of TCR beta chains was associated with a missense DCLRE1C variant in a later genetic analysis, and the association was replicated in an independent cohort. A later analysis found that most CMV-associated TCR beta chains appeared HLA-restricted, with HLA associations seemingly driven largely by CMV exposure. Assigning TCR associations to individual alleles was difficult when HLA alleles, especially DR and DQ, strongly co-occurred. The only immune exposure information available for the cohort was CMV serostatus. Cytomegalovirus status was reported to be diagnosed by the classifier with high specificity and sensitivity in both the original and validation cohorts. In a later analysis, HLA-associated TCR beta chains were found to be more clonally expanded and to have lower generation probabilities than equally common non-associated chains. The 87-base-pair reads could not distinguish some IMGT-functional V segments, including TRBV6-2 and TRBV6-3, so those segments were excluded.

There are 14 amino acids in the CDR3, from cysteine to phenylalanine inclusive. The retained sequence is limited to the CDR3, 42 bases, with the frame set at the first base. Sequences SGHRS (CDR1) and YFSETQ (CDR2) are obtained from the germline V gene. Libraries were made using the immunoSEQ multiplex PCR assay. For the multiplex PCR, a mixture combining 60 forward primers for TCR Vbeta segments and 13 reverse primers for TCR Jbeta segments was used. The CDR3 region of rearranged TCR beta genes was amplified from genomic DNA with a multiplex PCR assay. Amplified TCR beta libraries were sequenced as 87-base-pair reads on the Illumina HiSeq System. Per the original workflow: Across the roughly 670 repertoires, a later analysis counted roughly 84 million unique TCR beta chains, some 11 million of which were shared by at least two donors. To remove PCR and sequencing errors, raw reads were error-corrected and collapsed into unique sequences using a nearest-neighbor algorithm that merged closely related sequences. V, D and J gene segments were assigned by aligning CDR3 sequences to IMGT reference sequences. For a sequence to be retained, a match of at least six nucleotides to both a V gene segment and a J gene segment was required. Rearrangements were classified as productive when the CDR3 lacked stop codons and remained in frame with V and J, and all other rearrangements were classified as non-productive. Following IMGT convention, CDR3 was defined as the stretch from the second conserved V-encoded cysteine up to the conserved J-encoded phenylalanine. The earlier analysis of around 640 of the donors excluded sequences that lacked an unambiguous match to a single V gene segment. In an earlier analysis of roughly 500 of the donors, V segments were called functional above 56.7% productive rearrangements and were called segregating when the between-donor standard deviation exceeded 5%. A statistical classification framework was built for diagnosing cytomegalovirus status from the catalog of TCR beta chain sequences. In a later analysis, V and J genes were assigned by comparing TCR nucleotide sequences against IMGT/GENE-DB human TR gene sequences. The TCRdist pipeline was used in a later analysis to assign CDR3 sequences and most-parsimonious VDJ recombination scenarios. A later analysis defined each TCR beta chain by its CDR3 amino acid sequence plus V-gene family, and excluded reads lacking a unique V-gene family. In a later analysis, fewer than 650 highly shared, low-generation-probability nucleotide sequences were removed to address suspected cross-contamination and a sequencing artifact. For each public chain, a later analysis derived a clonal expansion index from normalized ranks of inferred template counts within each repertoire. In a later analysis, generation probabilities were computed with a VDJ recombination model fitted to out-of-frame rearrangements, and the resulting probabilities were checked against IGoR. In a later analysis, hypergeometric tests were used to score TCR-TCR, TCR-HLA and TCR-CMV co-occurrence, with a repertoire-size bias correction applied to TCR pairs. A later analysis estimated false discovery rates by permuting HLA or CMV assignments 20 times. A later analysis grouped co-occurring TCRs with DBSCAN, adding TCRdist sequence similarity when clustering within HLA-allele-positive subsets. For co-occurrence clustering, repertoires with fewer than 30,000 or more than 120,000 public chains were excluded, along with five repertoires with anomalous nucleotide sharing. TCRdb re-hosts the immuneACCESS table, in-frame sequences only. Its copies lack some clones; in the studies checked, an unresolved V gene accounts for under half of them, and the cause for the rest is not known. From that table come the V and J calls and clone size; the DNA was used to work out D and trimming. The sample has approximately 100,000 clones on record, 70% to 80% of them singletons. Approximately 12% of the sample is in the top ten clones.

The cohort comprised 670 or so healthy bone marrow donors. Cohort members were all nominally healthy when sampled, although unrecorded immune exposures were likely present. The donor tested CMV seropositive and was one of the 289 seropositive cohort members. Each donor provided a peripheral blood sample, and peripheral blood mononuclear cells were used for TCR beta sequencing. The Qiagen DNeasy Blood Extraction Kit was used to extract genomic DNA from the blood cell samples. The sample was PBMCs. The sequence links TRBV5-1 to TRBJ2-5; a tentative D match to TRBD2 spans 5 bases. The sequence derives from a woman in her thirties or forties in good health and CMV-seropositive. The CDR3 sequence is CASSLEASQGTQYF. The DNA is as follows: TGCGCCAGCAGCTTGGAGGCTAGCCAAGGGACCCAGTACTTC.